The 29 T cell receptor beta chains below all came from one sample that was sequenced in a study of shared clonotypes between healthy human individuals. Repertoires were generated with immunoSEQ multiplex PCR, while TCRdb's copy carries only in-frame clones and drops some. This table holds about a million clones, around three quarters found once. The sample was memory CD4+ T cells from PBMCs. Specified subset: CD45RA-negative fraction. These receptors all stem from a man between 18 and 35 years old in good health. Some clones in this sample may be carry-over from other donors' samples.

Of note for this clone: At the DNA level, this CDR3 is encoded by other sequences in the same sample as well. The genes are TRBV6-5 and TRBJ2-7; D unclear. Germline-derived CDR1 and CDR2 are MNHEY and SVGAGI. Trimming pared 4 bases from V and 4 bases from J, leaving 5 bases between. This CDR3 spans 11 amino acids. The CDR3 loop reads CASSSNYEQYF. In nucleotides, the CDR3 is TGTGCCAGCAGTTCCAATTACGAGCAGTACTTC.

V gene TRBV5-5 combines with J gene TRBJ2-1, with D uncertain. This CDR3 is built from 14 residues. V dropped 0 bases and J dropped 9 bases, with 13 bases sitting between them. Germline V CDR1 and CDR2: SGHKS, YYEKEE (reference sequence). The CDR3 loop is CASSLEGGLGEQFF. The CDR3 DNA sequence: TGTGCCAGCAGCTTGGAGGGTGGATTGGGTGAGCAGTTCTTC.

The rearrangement links TRBV18 to TRBJ2-7, with unresolved D. The germline V and J ends were trimmed by 2 bases and 4 bases, with 18 bases remaining between them. Germline-derived CDR1 and CDR2 are KGHSH and LQKENI. The CDR3 is 16 residues long. The CDR3 nucleotides are TGTGCCAGCTCACCAGACGACACGCCTTTGGGGTACGAGCAGTACTTC. Its translation: CASSPDDTPLGYEQYF.

The chain recombines TRBV5-1 with TRBJ1-1, with D uncertain. Per germline, CDR1 SGHRS and CDR2 YFSETQ. The CDR3 totals 13 residues. The ends were cut back, 4 bases at V and 0 bases at J, with 7 bases in the middle. Here the CDR3 reads CASSHTMNTEAFF. Written as DNA, the CDR3 is TGCGCCAGCAGCCACACCATGAACACTGAAGCTTTCTTT.

The V and J genes are TRBV11-2 and TRBJ2-1; TRBD2 might be the D (6 bases). Deletions cut 0 bases from V and 15 bases from J, with 18 bases between. CDR3 length equals 14 residues. Germline V gives CDR1 SGHAT, CDR2 FQNNGV. CDR3 nucleotide sequence: TGTGCCAGCAGCTTAGATCGGGCCGGGACTGGGCGGTTCTTC. Amino acids: CASSLDRAGTGRFF.

This clone was counted once. For the CDR3, the DNA is TGCGCCAGCAGCTTCTTGAGGGCGAATGAGCAGTTCTTC. It translates to CASSFLRANEQFF. The V call is TRBV5-1, the J call TRBJ2-1; TRBD2 is a possible D gene (5 bases). CDR1 and CDR2 (germline): SGHRS, YFSETQ. This CDR3 spans 13 amino acids. Trimming took off 2 bases at V and 7 bases at J, with 10 bases between the two ends.

In this sample, this clone turned up a few times. The chain is built from TRBV19 and TRBJ1-3, with a possible D match to TRBD1 (5 bases). V was shortened by 6 bases and J by 4 bases, with 10 bases between the two germline ends. CDR3 length: 13 residues. Germline loops: CDR1 LNHDA, CDR2 SQIVND (reference sequence). Written as DNA, the CDR3 is TGTGCCAGTAGACTCAGGGAAGGAAACACCATATATTTT. As protein: CASRLREGNTIYF.

The V gene is TRBV14, the J gene TRBJ2-7, with 15 nucleotides matching TRBD2. This CDR3 is 15 amino acids long. CDR1 SGHDN and CDR2 FVKESK come from the germline V gene. J was trimmed by 9 bases and V by 1 base; bases with no gene match: 4. The CDR3 loop is CASSQVPGLAGGQYF. CDR3 sequence (DNA): TGTGCCAGCAGCCAAGTCCCGGGACTAGCGGGAGGGCAGTACTTC.

The chain carries TRBV9 and TRBJ1-2; 7 bases are a match to TRBD1. This CDR3 spans 15 amino acids. The germline gives CDR1 SGDLS, CDR2 YYNGEE. The V and J ends lost 0 bases and 8 bases, in that order; junction bases with no gene match: 10. Written as DNA, the CDR3 is TGTGCCAGCAGCGTAGCTTCCAGGGGGAGCGGCGGCTACACCTTC. Translated, it gives CASSVASRGSGGYTF.

The chain is built from TRBV2 and TRBJ2-7, with TRBD1 as a possible D gene (7 bases). The CDR3 runs 14 residues. Germline lookup yields CDR1 SNHLY and CDR2 FYNNEI. Trimming stripped 5 bases from V and 4 bases from J, with 15 bases between. The CDR3 nucleotides are TGTGCCAGCAGTCCGCGGGACAGCCCATACGAGCAGTACTTC. Translation: CASSPRDSPYEQYF. The full variable domain, its missing parts supplied by reference TRBV2 and TRBJ2-7, is EPEVTQTPSHQVTQMGQEVILRCVPISNHLYFYWYRQILGQKVEFLVSFYNNEISEKSEIFDDQFSVERPDGSNFTLKIRSTKLEDSAMYFCASSPRDSPYEQYFGPGTRLTVT.

V usage is TRBV19 and J usage is TRBJ1-5, with 8 nucleotides matching TRBD1. The trim removed 6 bases at V and 0 bases at J, leaving 4 bases unmatched. Germline lookup yields CDR1 LNHDA and CDR2 SQIVND (reference sequence). The CDR3 spans 15 residues. This CDR3 is CASRIQGVSNQPQHF. CDR3 in DNA: TGTGCCAGTAGAATACAGGGGGTTAGCAATCAGCCCCAGCATTTT.

The rearrangement uses TRBV28 and TRBJ2-1, with a weak D call TRBD1 (5 bases). The CDR3 consists of 15 residues. Between the trimmed V and J ends, which lost 7 bases and 6 bases, there was a span of 19 bases. The V gene's germline CDR1 is MDHEN and CDR2 SYDVKM. The CDR3: CASIIGQGPSNEQFF. CDR3 DNA sequence: TGTGCCAGCATCATCGGGCAGGGTCCCTCCAATGAGCAGTTCTTC. Full variable domain (outside the CDR3, taken from reference TRBV28 and TRBJ2-1): DVKVTQSSRYLVKRTGEKVFLECVQDMDHENMFWYRQDPGLGLRLIYFSYDVKMKEKGDIPEGYSVSREKKERFSLILESASTNQTSMYLCASIIGQGPSNEQFFGPGTRLTVL.

The V gene is TRBV30, the J gene TRBJ2-6; TRBD1 matches at 7 bases. Losses at the gene ends were 0 bases for V and 3 bases for J; bases not matched to a gene: 11. The CDR3 is 18 amino acids. Germline V CDR1 and CDR2: GTSNPN, SVGIG (reference sequence). The CDR3 DNA sequence: TGTGCCTGGAGTGTAGACAGGGACCTTTTTTATGGGGCCAACGTCCTGACTTTC. It specifies CAWSVDRDLFYGANVLTF. Filled out from reference TRBV30 and TRBJ2-6, the complete variable domain reads SQTIHQWPATLVQPVGSPLSLECTVEGTSNPNLYWYRQAAGRGLQLLFYSVGIGQISSEVPQNLSASRPQDRQFILSSKKLLLSDSGFYLCAWSVDRDLFYGANVLTFGAGSRLTVL.

The chain links TRBV5-4 to TRBJ2-7, with D maybe TRBD2 (6 bases). V gave up 5 bases and J gave up 1 base, with 19 bases separating them. The CDR3 is made up of 16 amino acids. Germline values: CDR1 SGHNT, CDR2 YYREEE (reference sequence). The CDR3 protein is CASSADPGLNSYEQYF. The CDR3 region has the DNA TGTGCCAGCAGTGCTGATCCGGGACTGAATTCCTACGAGCAGTACTTC.

The chain carries TRBV7-3 and TRBJ2-2; D remains ambiguous. Germline CDR1 reads SGHTA; CDR2 reads FQGTGA. The CDR3 extends over 14 amino acids. V was clipped by 5 bases and J by 0 bases, with 7 bases between them. CDR3 region: CASSAGANTGELFF. The CDR3 coding sequence is TGTGCCAGCAGCGCCGGAGCGAACACCGGGGAGCTGTTTTTT.

The V and J genes are TRBV2 and TRBJ1-4; possibly TRBD1 for D (6 bases). The V end lost 6 bases, the J end lost 8 bases, and 16 bases lay between the germline ends. Germline V gene data show CDR1 as SNHLY and CDR2 as FYNNEI. The CDR3 loop spans 14 amino acids. For the CDR3, the DNA is TGTGCCAGCAGGACGGCGGCAGGGGACGAAAAACTGTTTTTT. Its translation is CASRTAAGDEKLFF.

V usage is TRBV2 and J usage is TRBJ1-2; D remains unclear. This CDR3 is 13 amino acids long. Germline V gene lookup returns CDR1 SNHLY and CDR2 FYNNEI. V lost 11 bases, J lost 0 bases, and 13 bases lay in between. CDR3 protein: CADVGDSNYGYTF. The DNA for the CDR3 is TGTGCCGACGTTGGGGATTCTAACTATGGCTACACCTTC.

V is TRBV28 and J is TRBJ2-7; D unresolved. This CDR3 spans 12 amino acids. V lost 2 bases to trimming and J lost 5 bases, with 7 bases between them. CDR1 and CDR2 from the germline V gene are MDHEN and SYDVKM. The CDR3 nucleotides are TGTGCCAGCAGTTTACAAGGGAACGAGCAGTACTTC. Translated: CASSLQGNEQYF.

The chain has TRBV5-1 and TRBJ2-2; a possible D gene is TRBD1 (5 bases). Trimming stripped 4 bases from V and 0 bases from J, with 13 bases between. Germline CDR1 SGHRS, CDR2 YFSETQ. The CDR3 consists of 16 residues. The CDR3 DNA reads as TGCGCCAGCAGCCCAGGGAATTCCGCGAACACCGGGGAGCTGTTTTTT. Encoded protein: CASSPGNSANTGELFF.

The rearrangement joins TRBV5-1 to TRBJ2-1, with D perhaps assigned TRBD1 or TRBD2 (5 bases each). The CDR3 is 14 amino acids. V dropped 8 bases and J dropped 4 bases, with 16 bases sitting between them. Germline V gene sequence: CDR1 SGHRS, CDR2 YFSETQ. CDR3 in DNA: TGCGCCAGTTACCGGGACCCGACGTACAATGAGCAGTTCTTC. Amino acids: CASYRDPTYNEQFF.

This sequence joins TRBV10-2 and TRBJ2-7; TRBD2 is a possible D gene (7 bases). V gave up 11 bases and J gave up 3 bases, with 20 bases separating them. Germline loops: CDR1 WSHSY, CDR2 SAAADI. The CDR3 length is 14 residues. The CDR3 region has the DNA TGCGCCTCCTCCCTAGGGGGGGGTATCTACGAGCAGTACTTC. Protein product: CASSLGGGIYEQYF.

This chain joins TRBV9 and TRBJ1-1; D uncertain. The CDR3 consists of 15 residues. The germline V and J ends were trimmed by 2 bases and 0 bases, with 11 bases remaining between them. CDR1 is SGDLS, CDR2 YYNGEE, per germline. CDR3 loop: CASSVRATVNTEAFF. The CDR3 nucleotides are TGTGCCAGCAGCGTTCGAGCCACGGTGAACACTGAAGCTTTCTTT.

V is TRBV4-3 and J is TRBJ2-5, with a weak D call TRBD1 (6 bases). V was trimmed by 4 bases and J by 4 bases, leaving 13 bases between them. CDR1 is LGHNA, CDR2 YSLEER, per germline. The CDR3 spans 14 residues. This chain's CDR3 is CASSPSQGRETQYF. CDR3 DNA: TGCGCCAGCAGCCCCAGTCAGGGGAGAGAGACCCAGTACTTC.

V usage is TRBV15 and J usage is TRBJ2-5; perhaps TRBD2 as D (6 bases). CDR3 length: 15 amino acids. Trimming removed 0 bases from V and 3 bases from J, with 11 bases in between. In germline, CDR1 is LNHNV, CDR2 YYDKDF (reference sequence). The CDR3 loop is CATSRDPREEETQYF. DNA for the CDR3: TGTGCCACCAGCAGAGATCCCAGGGAGGAAGAGACCCAGTACTTC.

This sequence joins TRBV9 and TRBJ2-3, with 10 bases that match TRBD2. Germline loops: CDR1 SGDLS, CDR2 YYNGEE. The CDR3 consists of 15 residues. With V trimmed by 1 base and J by 6 bases, 5 bases remained unmatched. CDR3 amino acids: CASSVTSGDVDTQYF. The DNA of the CDR3 is TGTGCCAGCAGCGTAACTAGCGGGGACGTTGATACGCAGTATTTT.

The gene calls are TRBV18 and TRBJ2-2; D ambiguous. CDR3 size: 14 residues. In germline, CDR1 is KGHSH, CDR2 LQKENI. The V end was cut by 0 bases, the J end by 7 bases, with 9 bases between. The DNA for the CDR3 is TGTGCCAGCTCACCACCAACGGGTTACGGGGAGCTGTTTTTT. Translated, it gives CASSPPTGYGELFF.

The chain combines TRBV23-1 with TRBJ2-7; 7 bases are shared with TRBD1. TRBV23-1 has ORF status, its function being uncertain. CDR3 size: 14 residues. Trimming at V came to 3 bases and at J to 4 bases, leaving 6 bases not matched to a gene. DNA of the CDR3: TGCGCCAGCAGTCACCCAGGGGGTGGGTACGAGCAGTACTTC. It specifies CASSHPGGGYEQYF.

This clone showed up just a few times. V usage is TRBV6-5 and J usage is TRBJ2-3, with TRBD1 matching 8 bases. The J segment lost 3 bases and the V segment lost 6 bases, leaving 5 bases of the junction unmatched. The CDR3 length is 14 residues. Germline V gene data show CDR1 as MNHEY and CDR2 as SVGAGI. CDR3 loop: CASSRNRGTDTQYF. For the CDR3, the DNA is TGTGCCAGCAGCCGCAACAGGGGGACAGATACGCAGTATTTT.

The CDR3 region is CASSWGGAINEQFF. CDR3 bases: TGCGCCAGCAGCTGGGGGGGAGCAATCAATGAGCAGTTCTTC. The rearrangement joins TRBV5-1 to TRBJ2-1; 7 bases map to TRBD2. Germline V gene sequence: CDR1 SGHRS, CDR2 YFSETQ. V lost 3 bases to trimming and J lost 6 bases; unmatched junction nucleotides: 6. The CDR3 runs to 14 residues.